These 2 T cell receptor beta chains share one sample of origin, sequenced in a study of identical twins. TCRdb reprocessed the 5' RACE reads with MiXCR, giving one entry per CDR3 protein. The sample consists of about 550,000 distinct CDR3 sequences, under 25% of them appearing once. This sample also belongs to another study, concerning yellow fever vaccine responses in identical twins.

What was sequenced was CD4+ T cells sorted from blood. These receptors came from a woman under 30 in good health.

This clonotype was detected only a few times. The rearrangement links TRBV5-6 to TRBJ2-2; 10 nucleotides match TRBD2. The germline gives CDR1 SGHDT, CDR2 YYEEEE. V gave up 1 base and J gave up 4 bases; unmatched junction bases: 4. This CDR3 comprises 16 residues. CDR3 in DNA: TGTGCCAGCAGCTTGCACGTAGCGGGGGGCACCGGGGAGCTGTTTTTT. Amino acid sequence: CASSLHVAGGTGELFF. Complete variable domain (other parts from reference TRBV5-6 and TRBJ2-2): DAGVTQSPTHLIKTRGQQVTLRCSPKSGHDTVSWYQQALGQGPQFIFQYYEEEERQRGNFPDRFSGHQFPNYSSELNVNALLLGDSALYLCASSLHVAGGTGELFFGEGSRLTVL.

This clonotype was seen a few times. The chain is built from TRBV18 and TRBJ2-2, with no clear D. Germline V gives CDR1 KGHSH, CDR2 LQKENI. The CDR3 length is 15 residues. V shed 3 bases and J shed 0 bases, with 8 bases lying between them. CDR3 residues: CASSPTFANTGELFF. The CDR3 bases are TGTGCCAGCTCACCCACGTTCGCGAACACCGGGGAGCTGTTTTTT.